This TCR beta chain was recorded in a study of glioma-infiltrating T cells. For the study at large: Presurgical dexamethasone in glioma patients lasted six or fewer days. Sequencing aimed for roughly 4.5- to 11-fold coverage of about a million peripheral T cells.

General study points: Non-neoplastic patients had below-expected tissue-blood divergence, while all gliomas exceeded expectation. CDR3 overlap between tissue and blood was very small.

The iRepertoire nested amplicon-rescue multiplex PCR amplified TCR alpha and beta CDR3s from RNA. In TCRdb, the multiplex PCR reads were re-called with MiXCR into one record per CDR3 protein. Of a few hundred thousand distinct CDR3 sequences listed, approximately 42% were seen once; the top ten hold 12%. A remark on this clonotype: The target antigen is unknown.

Sequencing used glioma tissue, nonneoplastic brain tissue, or PBMCs (not recorded which). This TCR came from a human donor with low-grade glioma or glioblastoma, undergoing nonglioma brain surgery, or in good health (not recorded which).

The CDR3, as DNA: TGTGCCAGCAGTTCCCAATCACTAGCGGCCCTGGAGTACTTC. As protein: CASSSQSLAALEYF. The chain carries TRBV28 and TRBJ2-7; 8 bases match TRBD2. Per germline, CDR1 MDHEN and CDR2 SYDVKM. The junction had 13 bases not matched to a gene; V was cut back by 4 bases and J by 11 bases. This CDR3 comprises 14 residues.